This T cell receptor beta chain was sequenced during a study of T cells in Graves' hyperthyroidism and ophthalmopathy. V shed 6 bases and J shed 9 bases, with 15 bases lying between them. In germline, CDR1 is MDHEN, CDR2 SYDVKM. This CDR3 is built from 14 residues. On this clonotype: Antigen unknown.

Study-level points and caveats: Most clonotypes that expanded in the thyroid above 0.001 also showed up in blood. Ophthalmopathy was predicted by the model a median of roughly 6.6 months ahead of onset.

Amplification of TCR beta CDR3 regions was performed using RNA transcripts as template. Carried out on the TCR CDR3, a first-round RT-PCR used the HTBI primer set. TCRdb reanalysed the multiplex PCR reads using MiXCR and keeps one entry per CDR3 protein. Here the sample spans fewer than 350,000 distinct CDR3 sequences, approximately 22% being singletons. The chain combines TRBV28 with TRBJ1-6, with a weak D call TRBD1 (5 bases). This TCR derives from a woman aged 45-65 years with Graves' hyperthyroidism. Sequenced: blood. In nucleotides, the CDR3 is TGTGCCAGCAGCTCGGGCCCGGGGACTTCACCCCTCCACTTT. Translating it yields CASSSGPGTSPLHF.